This T cell receptor (beta chain) comes out of a study of cytomegalovirus exposure and HLA in healthy donors. The CDR3 contains 19 residues. The germline CDR1 and CDR2 sequences are MDHEN and SYDVKM. J was trimmed by 2 bases and V by 9 bases; bases with no gene match: 22. Primers included in the PCR were 60 Vbeta and 13 Jbeta primers. The table came from immunoSEQ multiplex PCR; TCRdb's copy has only in-frame clones and leaves some out. Of 60,000 to 85,000 clones listed, around three quarters are singletons. With regard to this clone: No antigen is known for it.

Study-wide findings and caveats: After further analysis at a later stage, some 15,000 TCR beta sequences were associated with HLA alleles at 0.05 false discovery rate. Three of the chains that were CMV-associated were confirmed in vitro to be specific for CMV antigens. V segments that were indistinguishable, TRBV6-2 and TRBV6-3 among them, were omitted from analysis. CMV serostatus was the sole immune exposure data available.

The receptor's source is a man aged 35 to 55 in good health and CMV-seronegative. Sequencing input: PBMCs. V is TRBV28 and J is TRBJ1-1, with 9 bases that match TRBD1. The CDR3 DNA reads as TGTGCCAGTCCCCGGACAGGGGTGGGGATGGAGGTCGGAAACACTGAAGCTTTCTTT. Translating it yields CASPRTGVGMEVGNTEAFF.